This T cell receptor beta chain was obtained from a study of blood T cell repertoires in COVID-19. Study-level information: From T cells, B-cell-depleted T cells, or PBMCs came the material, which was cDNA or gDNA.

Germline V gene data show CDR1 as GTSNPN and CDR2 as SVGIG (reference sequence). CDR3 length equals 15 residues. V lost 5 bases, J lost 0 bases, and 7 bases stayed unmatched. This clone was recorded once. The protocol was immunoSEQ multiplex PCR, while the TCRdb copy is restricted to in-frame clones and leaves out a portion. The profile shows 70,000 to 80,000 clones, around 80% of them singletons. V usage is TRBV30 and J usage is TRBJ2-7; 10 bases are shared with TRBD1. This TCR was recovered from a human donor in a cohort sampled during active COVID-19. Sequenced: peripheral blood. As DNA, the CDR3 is TGTGCCTGGGCCCCCCGGACAGGGGGCTCCTACGAGCAGTACTTC. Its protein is CAWAPRTGGSYEQYF.